This TCR beta chain was obtained from a study of regulatory T cells in long-lasting Graves disease. In building TCR beta libraries, iRepertoire HTBI primers were used together with Arm-PCR of CDR3 regions. As handled by the study authors: Sequenced samples collectively carried roughly 63 TRBV and 14 TRBJ segments. TCRdb itself ran the multiplex PCR reads through MiXCR, one entry per CDR3 protein. These V and J calls derive from TCRdb rather than the authors' analysis. Of 650,000 to 700,000 distinct CDR3 sequences detected, 25% to 35% appear once; the ten largest clones hold 35% to 55%. Trimming took off 0 bases at V and 3 bases at J, with 9 bases between the two ends. This CDR3 spans 15 amino acids. Whole-study results and caveats: Relative to new patients (966), persistent patients exhibited greater sharing of public clonotypes (around 2,800).

Time point reported: persistent/refractory GD, antithyroid drugs over 5 years with positive TRAb. Construction of the TCR library relied on RNA isolated from PBMCs. This clonotype was recorded at least ten times. Its specificity is unknown. The sequenced sample was peripheral blood mononuclear cells (PBMCs), obtained when the disease was refractory, from a patient treated with antithyroid drugs. This sequence joins TRBV12-3 or TRBV12-4 and TRBJ1-5; D remains unclear. This clonotype was sampled from a female donor with Graves disease. Written as DNA, the CDR3 is TGTGCCAGCAGTTTAGCCCGAATGGACAATCAGCCCCAGCATTTT. Its translation is CASSLARMDNQPQHF.